This record covers a single T cell receptor (beta chain). The data were taken from a study of CD8+ T cells in alopecia areata. Indicated treatment: oral pan-JAK inhibitor, 5-10 mg twice daily. PBMCs served as the source from which CD4+ and CD8+ T cells were sorted. Sequencing templates came from extracted RNA that was reverse transcribed into cDNA. Sequencing used immunoSEQ multiplex PCR; TCRdb keeps in-frame clones, though not all of them. Found here are about 140,000 clones, 86% of them singletons; the top ten hold over 10%. Trimming removed 5 bases at V and 4 bases at J, with 15 bases between. Germline loops: CDR1 SGHTA, CDR2 FQGNSA. The CDR3 is 15 amino acids.

The gene calls are TRBV7-2 and TRBJ1-5, with D perhaps TRBD1 (6 bases). The source material was CD8+ T cells sorted from blood, sampled at week 4, from a patient treated with tofacitinib. The TCR comes from a human donor with alopecia areata. The CDR3 DNA reads as TGTGCCAGCAGCCCAGGACAGACGGCAAATCAGCCCCAGCATTTT. Translated, it gives CASSPGQTANQPQHF.